Listed below are T cell receptor beta chains from one sample, sequenced in a study of OX40 agonist ivuxolimab in advanced cancers. The repertoire was sequenced with immunoSEQ multiplex PCR; TCRdb's copy has only in-frame clones and lacks some. This table holds around 71,000 clones, under 80% found once. The sequenced sample was CD4+ or CD8+ T cells sorted from blood, obtained in a trial of the OX40 agonist ivuxolimab. The source is an adult with an advanced solid tumor such as melanoma, head and neck, liver or kidney cancer. Each CDR3 is given with its conserved first and last residue. D genes are given only for firm matches. Clone size is given for some rows only: seen once, a few or many times, or a class if the clone is expanded.

size: once
V: TRBV7-2
D: NA
J: TRBJ2-3
DNA: TGTGCCAGCAGCCCCACAGATACGCAGTATTTT
CDR3: CASSPTDTQYF

size: NA
V: TRBV9
D: TRBD1
J: TRBJ2-2
DNA: TGTGCCAGCAGCGTCGGGACAGCAAACACCGGGGAGCTGTTTTTT
CDR3: CASSVGTANTGELFF

size: NA
V: TRBV7-8
D: NA
J: TRBJ1-5
DNA: TGTGCCAGCAGCCTGGAAAGGGGACTGAATCAGCCCCAGCATTTT
CDR3: CASSLERGLNQPQHF

size: NA
V: TRBV7-2
D: TRBD1
J: TRBJ1-4
DNA: TGTGCCAGCAGCTTAGACATAGGGGACAGGGGCAAAAAACTGTTTTTT
CDR3: CASSLDIGDRGKKLFF

size: NA
V: TRBV16
D: NA
J: TRBJ1-4
DNA: TGTGCCAGCAGCCAATCAGCAGGGCGTAATGAAAAACTGCTTTTT
CDR3: CASSQSAGRNEKLLF

size: NA
V: TRBV2
D: TRBD1
J: TRBJ1-1
DNA: TGTGCCAGCAGATGGACAGGGCTGTTCACTGAAGCTTTCTTT
CDR3: CASRWTGLFTEAFF

size: few
V: TRBV7-2
D: NA
J: TRBJ2-1
DNA: TGTGCCAGCAGCTTAAACCGCGGAACTGCCAATGAGCAGTTCTTC
CDR3: CASSLNRGTANEQFF

size: NA
V: TRBV11-2
D: TRBD2
J: TRBJ2-1
DNA: TGTGCCAGCAGCCTTCGGGGCGCTAGCGGGGACAATGAGCAGTTCTTC
CDR3: CASSLRGASGDNEQFF

size: once
V: TRBV6-5
D: NA
J: TRBJ2-7
DNA: TGTGCCAGCAGTAAAGCCGGGACAAGAGAGCAGTACTTC
CDR3: CASSKAGTREQYF

size: NA
V: TRBV29-1
D: NA
J: TRBJ1-4
DNA: TGCAGCGTTTTGGTGGGGGAAAAACTGTTTTTT
CDR3: CSVLVGEKLFF

size: NA
V: TRBV29-1
D: NA
J: TRBJ1-1
DNA: TGCAGCGCCCGGCCGGGATTGAACACTGAAGCTTTCTTT
CDR3: CSARPGLNTEAFF

size: NA
V: TRBV27
D: NA
J: TRBJ1-2
DNA: NA
CDR3: CASSLSRGLLGYTFGYTF

size: NA
V: TRBV9
D: TRBD2
J: TRBJ2-1
DNA: TGTGCCAGCAGCGTAGGGCTAGCGGGAGGGAGAGACAATGAGCAGTTCTTC
CDR3: CASSVGLAGGRDNEQFF